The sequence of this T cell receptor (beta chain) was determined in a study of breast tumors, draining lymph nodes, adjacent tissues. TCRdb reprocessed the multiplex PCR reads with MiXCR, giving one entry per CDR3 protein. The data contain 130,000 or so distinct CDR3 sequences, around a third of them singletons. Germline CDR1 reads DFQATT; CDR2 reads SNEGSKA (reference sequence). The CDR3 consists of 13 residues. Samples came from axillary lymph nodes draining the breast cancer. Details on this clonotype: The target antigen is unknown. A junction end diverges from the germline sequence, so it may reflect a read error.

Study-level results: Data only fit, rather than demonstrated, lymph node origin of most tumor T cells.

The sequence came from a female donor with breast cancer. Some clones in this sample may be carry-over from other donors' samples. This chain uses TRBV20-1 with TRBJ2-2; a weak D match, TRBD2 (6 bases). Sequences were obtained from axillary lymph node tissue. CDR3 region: CSARRQQAGGLFF. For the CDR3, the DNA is TGCAGTGCTAGACGTCAGCAGGCCGGGGGGCTGTTTTTT.